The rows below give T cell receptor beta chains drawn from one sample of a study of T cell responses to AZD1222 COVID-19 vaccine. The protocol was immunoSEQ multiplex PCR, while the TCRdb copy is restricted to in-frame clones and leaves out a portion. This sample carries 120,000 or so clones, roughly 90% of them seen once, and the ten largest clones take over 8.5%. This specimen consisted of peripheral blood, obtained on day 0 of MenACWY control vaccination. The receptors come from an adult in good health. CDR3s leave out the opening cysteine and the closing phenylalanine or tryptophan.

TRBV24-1,ATSDTSSSYNEQF
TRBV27,ASSPRAGSTDTQY
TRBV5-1,ASSYTSGGSFYEQY
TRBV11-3,ASRPGQGYGYT
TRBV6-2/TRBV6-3,ASSYDLEKGANEKLF
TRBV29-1,SVVGPSNYGYT
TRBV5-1,ASSSNRQGSSYEQY
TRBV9,ASSVGLAGVNEQF
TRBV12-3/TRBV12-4,ASSLTSWETQY
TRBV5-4,ASSLLPNQPQH
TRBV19,ASSRYVGYEQY
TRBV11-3,ASSLPLLLAGNTGELF
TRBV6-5,ASSTRGLGNSPLH
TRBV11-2,ASSLQVLSGNTIY
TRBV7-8,ASSSWQDTEAF
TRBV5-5,ASSSARSQSSNQPQH
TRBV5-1,ASSSLAGVNTGELF
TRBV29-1,SVLAAAYEQY
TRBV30,AWGVVNEQF
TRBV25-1,ASSELGTAEETQY
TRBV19,ASRRDNFGEQF
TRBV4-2,ASGASGANVLT
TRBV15,ATSRDGGAREKLF
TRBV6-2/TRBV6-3,ASSFVSEQY
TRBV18,ASSQTPATDSFGELF
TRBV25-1,ASNPGGGTGELF
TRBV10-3,AISESTQPQH
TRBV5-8,ASSPRTGGMTDTQY
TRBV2,ASNPGPGTLLAF
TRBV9,ASSVEGLGYT
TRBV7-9,ASSFPGQPQH
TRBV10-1,ASKGRAWTYEQY
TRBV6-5,ASRAVVAGGETQY
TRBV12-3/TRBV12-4,ASSKTYEQY
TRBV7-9,ASRGGTPSEQY
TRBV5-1,ASSLEPGNTIY
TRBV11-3,ASSPYSGTGGETQY
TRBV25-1,ASSGKGIGYEQY
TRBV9,ASSVTGGPPDTQY
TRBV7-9,ASSSSTSFEQF
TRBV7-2,ASSSRLAGPTEELF
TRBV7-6,ASSLPGQGEKLF
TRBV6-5,ASSYWGYEQY
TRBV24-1,ATSPGTSRETQY